These 26 T cell receptor beta chains were sequenced from one sample in a study of CD4 T cells in relation to SARS-CoV-2 and coronaviruses. The antigens these receptors bind are not known. The method was immunoSEQ multiplex PCR; TCRdb's version includes in-frame clones alone and lacks a portion of them. The table records 35,000 to 45,000 clones, under 85% of them present only once. Sample: memory CD4+ T cells from PBMCs, cultured in vitro. These receptors all stem from an adult with COVID-19.

The rearrangement uses TRBV5-4 and TRBJ2-2; maybe TRBD2 (5 bases). The V gene lost 4 bases and the J gene lost 3 bases, with 13 bases spanning the gap. CDR3 length equals 15 residues. Germline V gene sequence: CDR1 SGHNT, CDR2 YYREEE (reference sequence). The CDR3 sequence: CASSPRTGDTGELFF. Written as DNA, the CDR3 is TGTGCCAGCAGCCCCCGTACCGGGGACACCGGGGAGCTGTTTTTT.

In this sample, this clone turned up a few times. The chain uses TRBV14 and TRBJ2-5; D remains unclear. The V end was cut by 3 bases, the J end by 4 bases, with 3 bases between. The CDR3 runs to 11 residues. The V gene's germline CDR1 is SGHDN and CDR2 FVKESK. CDR3 amino acids: CASSQLETQYF. The DNA of the CDR3 is TGTGCCAGCAGCCAGTTAGAGACCCAGTACTTC.

CDR3 amino acids: CAWSRLDYNEQFF. The CDR3 coding sequence is TGTGCCTGGAGCAGACTAGACTACAATGAGCAGTTCTTC. The V and J genes are TRBV30 and TRBJ2-1, with D perhaps TRBD2 (6 bases). Germline V gene data show CDR1 as GTSNPN and CDR2 as SVGIG (reference sequence). Trimming stripped 3 bases from V and 3 bases from J, with 9 bases between. This CDR3 comprises 13 residues.

The chain joins TRBV30 to TRBJ2-7; 12 bases line up with TRBD1. This CDR3 has 13 residues. With 3 bases clipped from V and 4 bases from J, the junction kept 1 base outside the gene matches. Germline V gene lookup returns CDR1 GTSNPN and CDR2 SVGIG (reference sequence). Here the CDR3 reads CAWRGQGAYEQYF. CDR3 DNA: TGTGCCTGGAGGGGACAGGGGGCGTACGAGCAGTACTTC.

V usage is TRBV3-1 (or the pseudogene TRBV3-2) and J usage is TRBJ2-1; D possibly corresponds to TRBD2 (5 bases). Trimming shortened V by 1 base and J by 8 bases, and 9 bases separated the two germline ends. CDR1 and CDR2 (germline): LGHDT, YNNKEL (reference sequence). The CDR3 has 13 residues. The CDR3 DNA reads as TGTGCCAGCAGCCAAGGGGAGATCGATGAGCAGTTCTTC. It specifies CASSQGEIDEQFF.

V gene TRBV28 combines with J gene TRBJ2-1; tentative D call: TRBD2 (7 bases). The germline CDR1 and CDR2 sequences are MDHEN and SYDVKM. CDR3 length: 15 amino acids. Trimming shortened V by 7 bases and J by 12 bases, and 25 bases separated the two germline ends. CDR3 amino acids: CASTPRGRAVVWQFF. The DNA for the CDR3 is TGTGCCAGCACTCCTAGGGGGAGGGCCGTGGTCTGGCAGTTCTTC. The full variable domain, completed using reference TRBV28 and TRBJ2-1, is DVKVTQSSRYLVKRTGEKVFLECVQDMDHENMFWYRQDPGLGLRLIYFSYDVKMKEKGDIPEGYSVSREKKERFSLILESASTNQTSMYLCASTPRGRAVVWQFFGPGTRLTVL.

The chain recombines TRBV29-1 with TRBJ2-3; D gene unclear. Germline V gene sequence: CDR1 SQVTM, CDR2 ANQGSEA. This CDR3 is 14 amino acids long. V lost 2 bases and J lost 3, with 12 bases in between. The CDR3 protein is CSVERGIGTDTQYF. CDR3 coding DNA: TGCAGCGTTGAACGTGGGATTGGGACAGATACGCAGTATTTT.

The CDR3 is CASTGTGVVQPQHF. The CDR3 nucleotides read TGTGCCAGCACCGGGACAGGGGTGGTTCAGCCCCAGCATTTT. J is TRBJ1-5 and V is TRBV2, with TRBD1 identical over 10 bases. The V segment lost 7 bases and the J segment 6 bases; nucleotides outside the gene matches: 6. Germline V CDR1 and CDR2: SNHLY, FYNNEI. The CDR3 runs to 14 residues.

CDR3 DNA sequence: TGTGCCAGCAGCCTAGGGACAGGGAACACCGGGGAGCTGTTTTTT. This sequence encodes CASSLGTGNTGELFF. This chain uses TRBV7-3 with TRBJ2-2, with 8 nucleotides matching TRBD1. Germline loops: CDR1 SGHTA, CDR2 FQGTGA. V was clipped by 5 bases and J by 1 base; unmatched bases: 3. CDR3 length: 15 amino acids.

The sample holds one count of this clone. The chain couples TRBV4-3 to TRBJ2-3; a weak D match, TRBD2 (6 bases). Between the trimmed V and J ends, which lost 0 bases and 8 bases, there was a span of 18 bases. From germline, CDR1 is LGHNA and CDR2 YSLEER. The CDR3 has 16 residues. In DNA, the CDR3 is TGCGCCAGCAGCCAAGATCACTACGGGAGCCTTGGTACGCAGTATTTT. Its translation is CASSQDHYGSLGTQYF.

This clone was observed a handful of times. The chain uses TRBV14 and TRBJ1-2; 7 bases are a match to TRBD1. J lost 0 bases, V lost 8 bases, and 3 bases had no gene match. Germline CDR1 SGHDN, CDR2 FVKESK. There are 13 residues in the CDR3. CDR3 sequence: CASGQDPNYGYTF. CDR3 DNA: TGTGCCAGCGGACAGGATCCTAACTATGGCTACACCTTC.

The chain has TRBV10-3 and TRBJ1-2; 8 positions agree with TRBD1. The CDR3 consists of 14 residues. V shed 10 bases and J 3 bases; nucleotides not matched to a gene: 10. Germline CDR1 is ENHRY and CDR2 is SYGVKD. The CDR3 DNA is TGTGCCAACGCACAATCAGGGGGCTACTATGGCTACACCTTC. Translating it yields CANAQSGGYYGYTF.

This clone was found a few times. This chain joins TRBV30 and TRBJ1-4, with D possibly being TRBD1 (5 bases). The CDR3 has 13 amino acids. Germline V CDR1 and CDR2: GTSNPN, SVGIG (reference sequence). The germline V and J ends were trimmed by 4 bases and 4 bases, with 10 bases remaining between them. CDR3 protein: CAWNRGYNEKLFF. The CDR3 DNA sequence: TGTGCCTGGAATAGGGGCTATAATGAAAAACTGTTTTTT.

This chain joins TRBV19 and TRBJ1-6; D remains ambiguous. Germline CDR1 LNHDA, CDR2 SQIVND (reference sequence). V was trimmed by 7 bases and J by 0 bases, leaving 7 bases between them. CDR3 size: 14 residues. The CDR3 DNA follows: TGTGCCAGTACCGGCGGCTCCTATAATTCACCCCTCCACTTT. Translated, it gives CASTGGSYNSPLHF.

The rearrangement links TRBV12-3 or TRBV12-4 to TRBJ2-1; no definite D call. V lost 1 base, J lost 5 bases, and 3 bases lay in between. The CDR3 contains 12 residues. Here the CDR3 reads CASSLEDNEQFF. The DNA of the CDR3 is TGTGCCAGCAGTTTAGAGGACAATGAGCAGTTCTTC.

The chain recombines TRBV3-1 (or the pseudogene TRBV3-2) with TRBJ2-6; no reliable D call. Germline CDR1 LGHDT, CDR2 YNNKEL (reference sequence). This CDR3 contains 16 residues. V was cut by 1 base and J by 1 base, with 8 bases left in between. The CDR3 DNA reads TGTGCCAGCAGCCAAGTTCACGGGTCTGGGGCCAACGTCCTGACTTTC. The encoded protein is CASSQVHGSGANVLTF.

This clone is a singleton in its sample. The genes are TRBV7-8 and TRBJ2-7; 9 nucleotides match TRBD2. The CDR3 covers 14 residues. Germline V gene sequence: CDR1 SGHVS, CDR2 FQNEAQ. V lost 1 base, J lost 5 bases, and 3 bases stayed unmatched. In nucleotides, the CDR3 is TGTGCCAGCAGCTTAGGGACTAGCGCGGACGAGCAGTACTTC. It encodes CASSLGTSADEQYF. Using reference TRBV7-8 and TRBJ2-7 for the parts outside the CDR3, the full variable domain is GAGVSQSPRYKVAKRGQDVALRCDPISGHVSLFWYQQALGQGPEFLTYFQNEAQLDKSGLPSDRFFAERPEGSVSTLKIQRTQQEDSAVYLCASSLGTSADEQYFGPGTRLTVT.

The rearrangement links TRBV10-3 to TRBJ2-3, with 9 bases matching TRBD2. Germline V lookup: CDR1 ENHRY, CDR2 SYGVKD. The CDR3 extends over 14 amino acids. V gave up 5 bases and J gave up 3 bases; unmatched junction bases: 3. CDR3 amino acids: CAISMSGRTDTQYF. The CDR3, as DNA: TGTGCCATCAGTATGAGCGGGAGGACAGATACGCAGTATTTT.

This chain uses TRBV11-2 with TRBJ2-7; maybe TRBD2 (6 bases). The CDR3 consists of 14 residues. Germline V gene sequence: CDR1 SGHAT, CDR2 FQNNGV. Trimming removed 0 bases at V and 5 bases at J, with 11 bases between. The CDR3 protein is CASSLEGLAHEQYF. As DNA, the CDR3 is TGTGCCAGCAGCTTAGAGGGACTGGCTCACGAGCAGTACTTC.

V gene TRBV6-5 combines with J gene TRBJ1-2; D perhaps matches TRBD1 (5 bases). The CDR3 extends over 16 amino acids. In germline, CDR1 is MNHEY, CDR2 SVGAGI. Trimming left V 2 bases short and J 4 bases short, with 17 bases between. CDR3 loop: CASSYVGQGSGYGYTF. As DNA, the CDR3 is TGTGCCAGCAGTTACGTCGGGCAGGGATCGGGCTATGGCTACACCTTC.

This clone was detected once. The gene calls are TRBV2 and TRBJ2-7; D is possibly TRBD2 (5 bases). The CDR3 is 14 amino acids. Per the germline V gene, CDR1 is SNHLY and CDR2 is FYNNEI. V was cut by 7 bases and J by 0 bases, with 13 bases left in between. CDR3 DNA: TGTGCCAGCAATGAGGGAGTGGGCTCCTACGAGCAGTACTTC. Amino acids: CASNEGVGSYEQYF.

This clone has just one count. The chain couples TRBV12-3 or TRBV12-4 to TRBJ2-3, with unresolved D. V shed 3 bases and J shed 3 bases, with 7 bases lying between them. This CDR3 contains 13 residues. CDR3 protein: CASSFLRTDTQYF. The CDR3 DNA reads TGTGCCAGCAGTTTCCTTAGGACAGATACGCAGTATTTT.

The chain uses TRBV7-2 and TRBJ2-7; D gene unclear. In germline, CDR1 is SGHTA, CDR2 FQGNSA. With 2 bases removed from V and 0 bases from J, the gap between germline ends came to 2 bases. The CDR3 runs 12 residues. CDR3 in amino acids: CASSLNSYEQYF. The CDR3 nucleotides are TGTGCCAGCAGCTTAAACTCCTACGAGCAGTACTTC. The full variable domain, its missing parts supplied by reference TRBV7-2 and TRBJ2-7, is GAGVSQSPSNKVTEKGKDVELRCDPISGHTALYWYRQSLGQGLEFLIYFQGNSAPDKSGLPSDRFSAERTGGSVSTLTIQRTQQEDSAVYLCASSLNSYEQYFGPGTRLTVT.

V is TRBV7-6 and J is TRBJ1-1; TRBD1 aligns across 7 bases. This CDR3 is 18 amino acids long. V lost 0 bases to trimming and J lost 0 bases; unmatched junction nucleotides: 10. CDR1 and CDR2 (germline): SGHVS, FNYEAQ. The CDR3 DNA sequence: TGTGCCAGCAGCTTAGCTCTAGGGACAGATAGCATGAACACTGAAGCTTTCTTT. Residues: CASSLALGTDSMNTEAFF.

This clone was seen a single time. The chain uses TRBV3-1 (or the pseudogene TRBV3-2) and TRBJ2-7; TRBD1 matches 11 bases. In germline, CDR1 is LGHDT, CDR2 YNNKEL (reference sequence). The V gene end was trimmed by 4 bases and the J gene end by 3 bases; junction bases not matched to a gene: 2. The CDR3 runs to 14 residues. CDR3: CASSRGTGGYEQYF. For the CDR3, the DNA is TGTGCCAGCAGCCGGGGGACAGGGGGCTACGAGCAGTACTTC.

The CDR3 region is CSASLRQAEAFF. The CDR3 DNA reads TGCAGTGCTAGTTTGAGGCAGGCTGAAGCTTTCTTT. The J gene is TRBJ1-1, the V gene TRBV20-1; no clear D gene. CDR3 length: 12 residues. V lost 3 bases and J lost 6, with 11 bases in between. Germline CDR1 is DFQATT and CDR2 is SNEGSKA (reference sequence).